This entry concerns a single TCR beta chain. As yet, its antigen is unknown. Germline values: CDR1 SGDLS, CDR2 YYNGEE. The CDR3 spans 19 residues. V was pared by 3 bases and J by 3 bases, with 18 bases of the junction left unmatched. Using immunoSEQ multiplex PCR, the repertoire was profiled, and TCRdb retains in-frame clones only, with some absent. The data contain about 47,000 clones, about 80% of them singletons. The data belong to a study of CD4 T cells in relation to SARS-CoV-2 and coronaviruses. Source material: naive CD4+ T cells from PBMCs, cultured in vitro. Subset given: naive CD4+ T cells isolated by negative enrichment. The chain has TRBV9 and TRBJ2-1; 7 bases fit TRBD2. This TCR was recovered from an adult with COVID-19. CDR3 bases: TGTGCCAGCAGCGCCAGGGTTCGGGCGGGAGAAGGAGGCTACAATGAGCAGTTCTTC. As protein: CASSARVRAGEGGYNEQFF.